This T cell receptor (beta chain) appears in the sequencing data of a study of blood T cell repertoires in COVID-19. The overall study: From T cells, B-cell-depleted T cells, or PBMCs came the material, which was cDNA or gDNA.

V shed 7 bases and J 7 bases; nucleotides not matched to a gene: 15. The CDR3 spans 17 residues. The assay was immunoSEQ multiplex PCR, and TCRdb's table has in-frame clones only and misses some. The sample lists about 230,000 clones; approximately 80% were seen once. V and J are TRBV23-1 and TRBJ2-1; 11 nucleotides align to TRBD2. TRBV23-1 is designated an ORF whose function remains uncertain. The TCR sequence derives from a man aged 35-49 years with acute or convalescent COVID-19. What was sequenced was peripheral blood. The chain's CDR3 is CASISITSGSPLNEQFF. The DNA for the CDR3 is TGCGCCAGCATCTCCATAACTAGCGGGAGTCCCCTGAATGAGCAGTTCTTC.